This is a list of T cell receptor beta chains from one sample in a study of regulatory T cells in long-lasting Graves disease. MiXCR was run by TCRdb on the multiplex PCR reads, yielding one entry per CDR3 protein. The sample contains 350,000 to 500,000 distinct CDR3 sequences, 13% to 15% of which appear only once. These data also formed part of another study, on T cells in Graves' hyperthyroidism and ophthalmopathy.

Sequenced here: peripheral blood mononuclear cells (PBMCs), sampled at new diagnosis, from a patient treated with antithyroid drugs. The receptors were gathered from a woman between 50 and 59 years old with Graves disease. Each CDR3 is given with its conserved first and last residue. Fields, in order: D gene, clone size, J gene, V gene, CDR3 DNA, CDR3 protein. The D gene is left open where the match is weak. Size values are once, few and many counts, or a class for expanded clones, and some rows have none.

NA | NA | TRBJ2-1 | TRBV5-1 | TGCGCCAGCAGCTTGGAGTTAAGGTACAATGAGCAGTTCTTC | CASSLELRYNEQFF
TRBD1 | few | TRBJ1-4 | TRBV5-1 | TGCGCCAGCAGCTTGCGGGACAGTAATGAAAAACTGTTTTTT | CASSLRDSNEKLFF
NA | once | TRBJ1-5 | TRBV10-2 | TGCGCCAGCAGTGAGGCGGCTTCCCAGCCCCAGCATTTT | CASSEAASQPQHF
TRBD1 | few | TRBJ2-1 | TRBV18 | TGTGCCAGCTCACGATCCCGGGACAGCAATGAGCAGTTCTTC | CASSRSRDSNEQFF
NA | many | TRBJ1-5 | TRBV27 | TGTGCCAGCAGTTTATCCCTTCAGACTAATCAGCCCCAGCATTTT | CASSLSLQTNQPQHF
TRBD1 | NA | TRBJ2-5 | TRBV6-1 | TGTGCCAGCAGCCGGCGACAGGGCGCCCAAGAGACCCAGTACTTC | CASSRRQGAQETQYF
NA | many | TRBJ2-5 | TRBV18 | TGTACCAGCTCACCGGGGAGCTTACGGGAGACCCAGTACTTC | CTSSPGSLRETQYF
NA | many | TRBJ2-3 | TRBV12-3/TRBV12-4 | TGTGCCAGCAGGAAAGACACAGATACGCAGTATTTT | CASRKDTDTQYF
TRBD2 | NA | TRBJ2-1 | TRBV3-1 | TGTGCCAGCAGCCAAGGTAGTAGCGGGAGTCCCAGGGACGGCAATGAGCAGTTCTTC | CASSQGSSGSPRDGNEQFF
TRBD1 | NA | TRBJ2-7 | TRBV6-2/TRBV6-3 | TGTGCCAGCAGTTACGGACCGGGACAGGGCTACGAGCAGTACTTC | CASSYGPGQGYEQYF
TRBD1 | many | TRBJ1-2 | TRBV28 | TGTGCCAGCAGTTGGGACCCACAGGGGGAGGGCTATGGCTACACCTTC | CASSWDPQGEGYGYTF
NA | many | TRBJ2-7 | TRBV6-2/TRBV6-3 | TGTGCCAGCAGTGACGGCAGGGGAAGAGAGCAGTACTTC | CASSDGRGREQYF
TRBD1 | many | TRBJ1-2 | TRBV28 | TGTGCCAGCAGTCCTTCAACAGGGGGTGGCTACACCTTC | CASSPSTGGGYTF
TRBD1 | NA | TRBJ1-6 | TRBV5-4 | TGTGCCAGCAGCTCGGGACAGAAAAATTCACCCCTCCACTTT | CASSSGQKNSPLHF
TRBD2 | many | TRBJ2-1 | TRBV7-9 | TGTGCCAGCAGCTGGGGTAGCGGGAATGAGCAGTTCTTC | CASSWGSGNEQFF
NA | NA | TRBJ2-5 | TRBV30 | TGTGCCTGGAGTGTCCAGAGGCAAGAGACCCAGTACTTC | CAWSVQRQETQYF
TRBD1 | many | TRBJ1-2 | TRBV9 | TGTGCCAGCAGCGCACGCGCCGGGACAGGGGGAGATGGCTACACCTTC | CASSARAGTGGDGYTF
NA | many | TRBJ2-2 | TRBV28 | TGTGCCAGCAGCAGTGCGATCCAGGGCAGGGGTATCACCGGGGAGCTGTTTTTT | CASSSAIQGRGITGELFF
NA | NA | TRBJ1-2 | TRBV2 | TGTGCCAGCAGTGATATAGGCGGAGATCCTCGGGGCTACACCTTC | CASSDIGGDPRGYTF
TRBD2 | NA | TRBJ2-1 | TRBV20-1 | TGCAGTGCAAGACTAGCGGGAGAGCAGTTCTTC | CSARLAGEQFF
NA | few | TRBJ2-7 | TRBV5-1 | TGCGCCAGCAGCGCCGGCCGGGAGCCCAGAACGTCCTACGAGCAGTGCTTC | CASSAGREPRTSYEQCF
NA | many | TRBJ2-7 | TRBV12-3/TRBV12-4 | TGTGCCAGCAGTTTTGCCGGCGCTAGCAAGCAGTACTTC | CASSFAGASKQYF
TRBD2 | NA | TRBJ2-7 | TRBV7-6 | TGTGCCAGCAGCCCCGGCGGGGGGGACGGCGAGCAGTACTTC | CASSPGGGDGEQYF
NA | few | TRBJ2-5 | TRBV19 | TGTGCCAGTAGTATCCAGGGGATTAGAGAGACCCAGTACTTC | CASSIQGIRETQYF
TRBD2 | few | TRBJ2-1 | TRBV9 | TGTGCCAGCAGCCCCGGGGTAGCGGGAAGTAATGAGCAGTTCTTC | CASSPGVAGSNEQFF
NA | NA | TRBJ1-3 | TRBV19 | TGTGCCAGTAAGCTCTGGAGCTCTGGAAACACCATATATTTT | CASKLWSSGNTIYF